These 9 T cell receptor beta chains were sequenced from one sample in a study of Ad26.COV2.S vaccination and SARS-CoV-2 variants. Libraries were prepared by immunoSEQ multiplex PCR; TCRdb keeps only in-frame clonotypes and omits some of them. The sample has about 680,000 clones, around 89% seen once. Treatment of the sample: roughly 20 received Ad26.COV2.S at low or high dose, single or two shots; about 5 received placebo; per-sample allocation not given. The samples date from day 63 after the first vaccine or placebo injection. The material sequenced was peripheral blood, taken in a trial of Ad26.COV2.S vaccine versus placebo. The receptors shown here come from a person between 18 and 60 years old who received the Ad26.COV2.S COVID-19 vaccine or a placebo.

This clone was counted many times. The chain employs TRBV19 and TRBJ1-6; D is undetermined. Per the germline V gene, CDR1 is LNHDA and CDR2 is SQIVND (reference sequence). The CDR3 is 13 amino acids. V was clipped by 3 bases and J by 4 bases, with 4 bases between them. CDR3 in DNA: TGTGCCAGTAGTATTTTGTATAATTCACCCCTCCACTTT. The encoded protein is CASSILYNSPLHF.

Here the CDR3 DNA reads TGTGCCAGTAGTATAGTTAGCGGGGCTAACAATGAGCAGTTCTTC. Its translation is CASSIVSGANNEQFF. The chain combines TRBV19 with TRBJ2-1; 8 bases are shared with TRBD2. The CDR3 consists of 15 residues. Germline V gene lookup returns CDR1 LNHDA and CDR2 SQIVND (reference sequence). Trimming removed 1 base from V and 5 bases from J; junction bases left unmatched: 4.

The rearrangement uses TRBV20-1 and TRBJ1-4, with D uncertain. This CDR3 spans 15 amino acids. V lost 3 bases, J lost 0 bases, and 11 bases lay in between. Per germline, CDR1 DFQATT and CDR2 SNEGSKA (reference sequence). The CDR3 loop reads CSASPIDATNEKLFF. The CDR3 DNA reads as TGCAGTGCTAGTCCTATCGATGCAACTAATGAAAAACTGTTTTTT.

The V gene is TRBV7-3, the J gene TRBJ2-1, with TRBD1 identical over 10 bases. The germline V gene encodes CDR1 SGHTA and CDR2 FQGTGA. The length of the CDR3 is 15 residues. Trimming at V came to 4 bases and at J to 4 bases, leaving 4 bases not matched to a gene. CDR3 sequence: CASSWKGQGYNEQFF. CDR3 in DNA: TGTGCCAGCAGCTGGAAGGGACAGGGGTACAATGAGCAGTTCTTC. The full variable domain, in which reference TRBV7-3 and TRBJ2-1 provide the parts outside the CDR3, is GAGVSQTPSNKVTEKGKYVELRCDPISGHTALYWYRQSLGQGPEFLIYFQGTGAADDSGLPNDRFFAVRPEGSVSTLKIQRTERGDSAVYLCASSWKGQGYNEQFFGPGTRLTVL.

The chain links TRBV5-1 to TRBJ2-5, with D hard to call. Trimming took off 5 bases at V and 3 bases at J, with 8 bases between the two ends. This CDR3 is 12 amino acids long. From germline, CDR1 is SGHRS and CDR2 YFSETQ. The CDR3 is CASRPGEETQYF. The CDR3 nucleotides are TGCGCCAGCAGGCCCGGTGAAGAGACCCAGTACTTC. Full variable domain (outside the CDR3, taken from reference TRBV5-1 and TRBJ2-5): KAGVTQTPRYLIKTRGQQVTLSCSPISGHRSVSWYQQTPGQGLQFLFEYFSETQRNKGNFPGRFSGRQFSNSRSEMNVSTLELGDSALYLCASRPGEETQYFGPGTRLLVL.

The CDR3 coding sequence is TGTGCCAGCAACGACGGTCCGAGCTATGGCTACACCTTC. Protein: CASNDGPSYGYTF. This chain connects TRBV9 to TRBJ1-2; D gene ambiguous. Trimming shortened V by 6 bases and J by 4 bases, and 13 bases separated the two germline ends. Germline V gives CDR1 SGDLS, CDR2 YYNGEE. This CDR3 region has 13 residues.

V is TRBV5-4 and J is TRBJ2-1; D may be TRBD1 or TRBD2 (5 bases each). V was trimmed by 3 bases and J by 3 bases, leaving 10 bases between them. In germline, CDR1 is SGHNT, CDR2 YYREEE (reference sequence). This CDR3 has 14 residues. The CDR3 loop is CASSSGTDYNEQFF. The CDR3 region has the DNA TGTGCCAGCAGCTCCGGGACGGACTACAATGAGCAGTTCTTC.

V gene TRBV5-1 combines with J gene TRBJ1-1; 8 bases fit TRBD1. The CDR3 totals 16 residues. With V trimmed by 1 base and J by 1 base, 6 bases remained unmatched. Per germline, CDR1 SGHRS and CDR2 YFSETQ. The CDR3 loop is CASSLRQGSENTEAFF. The CDR3, as DNA: TGCGCCAGCAGCTTGAGACAGGGGTCCGAGAACACTGAAGCTTTCTTT.

Concerning this clone itself: In the same sample, other DNA sequences code for this CDR3. The chain recombines TRBV6-6 with TRBJ2-7; 8 nucleotides agree with TRBD2. The CDR3 totals 14 residues. Germline CDR1 and CDR2: MNHNY and SVGAGI (reference sequence). Unmatched junction bases numbered 2, after V lost 2 bases and J lost 2 bases. The CDR3 nucleotides read TGTGCCAGCAGTTACGGAGCGGGAGCCTACGAGCAGTACTTC. It yields the protein CASSYGAGAYEQYF.